The T cell receptor (beta chain) described here comes from a study of blood T cells in healthy people across ages. Study-wide findings and caveats: Long-lived donors had more naive CD4+ cells and higher diversity than aged donors. Lack of knowledge of donor CMV status possibly confounded expanded clonotype changes. A strong correlation was seen between TCR beta diversity and naive T cell percentage.

Sample-barcoded 5' priming and a J-beta primer mix drove a second PCR of about 6 to 12 cycles. TCRdb independently ran MiXCR on the 5' RACE reads; one entry per CDR3 protein. The data hold 1,300,000 or so distinct CDR3 sequences, with around 59% observed a single time. A remark on this clonotype: Its antigen is as yet unknown.

Those donating, healthy Caucasian individuals from Russia, were aged about 6 to 95. The germline V gene has CDR1 SGHDN and CDR2 FVKESK. This CDR3 contains 14 residues. V gave up 2 bases and J gave up 11 bases; unmatched junction bases: 8. The J gene is TRBJ1-1, the V gene TRBV14; 10 bases are a match to TRBD1. The TCR sequence derives from a man younger than 30 in good health. The sequenced sample consisted of blood. This CDR3 reads CASSQQTGGFGAFF. The CDR3 nucleotides read TGTGCCAGCAGCCAACAGACAGGGGGCTTTGGGGCTTTCTTT.